Included here is one T cell receptor beta chain sequence, with context. Its antigen is not known. A much bigger clone sits one base away, suggesting this may be a read error. Previously described methods and listed TCR primers produced bulk TCR libraries. TCRdb itself ran the PCR reads through MiXCR, one entry per CDR3 protein. The table records approximately 59,000 distinct CDR3 sequences, under 20% of them present only once. The record originates from a study of molecular identifiers for immune sequencing clone quantification. Naive CD8 T cells underwent sorting with the CD8+CD4-CCR7+CD45RA+ definition. Overall study findings and caveats: Because of identical TCR molecules sharing a barcode, sizes of highly expanded clones could be underestimated.

Germline V gives CDR1 MNHEY, CDR2 SVGAGI. CDR3 length equals 16 residues. The germline V and J ends were trimmed by 0 bases and 0 bases, with 12 bases remaining between them. What was sequenced was naive CD8+ T cells from blood, with Jurkat cell RNA spiked in. Subset denoted: FACS-sorted CD8+CD4-CCR7+CD45RA+ naive T cells. This TCR was recovered from a human donor in good health. Some libraries in this study had Jurkat cell RNA spiked in. V usage is TRBV6-5 and J usage is TRBJ2-7; D is ambiguous. CDR3 sequence reads: CASSYSSGRNSYEQYF. In nucleotides, the CDR3 is TGTGCCAGCAGTTACTCGTCTGGACGGAACTCCTACGAGCAGTACTTC.